The clone carrying this T cell receptor beta chain has more than one count but fewer than ten. This entry is derived from a study of identical twins. It was template switching that added a universal primer site, and there were unique molecular identifiers on the cDNA. One entry per CDR3 protein, called by TCRdb with MiXCR from the 5' RACE reads. The sample has about 260,000 distinct CDR3 sequences; about 7% are singletons. The CDR3 spans 15 residues. Per the germline V gene, CDR1 is SGHRS and CDR2 is YFSETQ. Trimming removed 0 bases at V and 0 bases at J, with 10 bases between. These records were also assigned to another study, of yellow fever vaccine responses in identical twins.

The V and J genes are TRBV5-1 and TRBJ2-7, with no clear D. The sequencing sample was made of memory (CD45RO+) T cells sorted from blood. The clonotype comes from a woman between 18 and 29 years old in good health. Here the CDR3 reads CASSLAPDGSYEQYF. DNA for the CDR3: TGCGCCAGCAGCTTGGCCCCAGACGGCTCCTACGAGCAGTACTTC.